This T cell receptor (beta chain) was identified in a study of blood T cell repertoires in COVID-19. Study summary: The samples span acute and convalescent COVID-19 from the United States, Italy and Spain. The analysed material was cDNA or gDNA that came from T cells, B-cell-depleted T cells, or PBMCs.

Authors' data handling: Reference gene primer amplification gave estimated nucleated cell counts. TCRdb's table, derived via immunoSEQ multiplex PCR, lists solely in-frame clones and lacks some. D and trimming come from the DNA, and the V and J calls and clone size come from that table. The data show 100,000 to 150,000 clones, about 82% seen once. The ends were cut back, 0 bases at V and 2 bases at J, with 11 bases in the middle. The CDR3 has 16 residues. The germline V gene encodes CDR1 MNHEY and CDR2 SVGAGI. This clonotype was sampled from a human donor in a cohort sampled during active COVID-19. The sequencing sample was made of peripheral blood. The chain employs TRBV6-5 and TRBJ1-3; D remains ambiguous. The DNA for the CDR3 is TGTGCCAGCAGTTACTCGATGGCGGGAGCTGGAAACACCATATATTTT. Amino acid sequence: CASSYSMAGAGNTIYF.